This TCR beta chain was identified during a study of technical replicates of blood from several donors. The V and J ends lost 5 bases and 6 bases respectively, with 14 bases between them. The germline V gene has CDR1 SGHAT and CDR2 FQNNGV. The CDR3 spans 14 residues. Using immunoSEQ multiplex PCR, the repertoire was profiled, and TCRdb retains in-frame clones only, with some absent. The data contain tens of thousands of clones, about 92% of them singletons. The TCR was taken from a human donor in good health. Sequenced material: T cells isolated from PBMCs. This chain connects TRBV11-2 to TRBJ1-5; D is possibly TRBD1 (5 bases). The chain's CDR3 is CASSPRGAGQPQHF. The CDR3 region has the DNA TGTGCCAGCAGCCCGAGGGGAGCGGGTCAGCCCCAGCATTTT.